This is a list of T cell receptor beta chains from one sample in a study of blood T cells in healthy people across ages. TCRdb re-derived calls from the 5' RACE reads in MiXCR, one entry per CDR3 protein. This table has roughly 1 million distinct CDR3 sequences, under 30% appearing once. These data are also associated with another study on T cells of mothers and their children.

Input material: blood. These receptors came from a girl aged 2-15 years in good health. The conserved cysteine and the conserved F or W are not part of the CDR3 here.

TRBV20-1	TRBJ1-5	SAREAGGALGH
TRBV20-1	NA	SARATLAGGNEQF
TRBV29-1	TRBJ2-1	SVEDSWGTVYNEQF
TRBV12-3/TRBV12-4	TRBJ1-1	ASSPGTEAF
TRBV6-5	TRBJ2-2	ASLPQGINAGELF
TRBV12-3/TRBV12-4	TRBJ2-3	ASSFWQNTDTQY
TRBV4-3	TRBJ2-7	ASSQAGGAAYEQY
TRBV10-3	TRBJ2-1	AISDPLSGNEQF
TRBV12-3/TRBV12-4	TRBJ1-1	ASTRLQGAEAF
TRBV7-6	TRBJ2-1	ASSLGPGEGQDSEQF
TRBV7-9	TRBJ2-7	ASSLGPGGTYEQY
TRBV12-3/TRBV12-4	TRBJ1-1	ASRGLSMNTEAF
TRBV6-2/TRBV6-3	TRBJ2-5	ASSYFSGTGGDETQY
TRBV20-1	TRBJ2-1	SARPYRASSYNEQF
TRBV24-1	TRBJ2-6	ATSDSDLPGGGVLT
TRBV14	TRBJ2-1	ASSYRAGTSAHNEQF
TRBV29-1	TRBJ2-4	SVEDKGAY
TRBV12-3/TRBV12-4	TRBJ2-7	ASSRSGEGGETYEQY
TRBV13	TRBJ2-7	ASSSDGEQY
TRBV10-2	TRBJ1-4	ASSVNEKLF
TRBV4-2	TRBJ2-3	ASSRQTSGGISSTDTRY
TRBV6-6	TRBJ1-2	ASSWGQGGSIGGYT
TRBV13	TRBJ1-6	ASSLPSRRDDSPLH
TRBV29-1	TRBJ2-7	SVSPEATYEQY
TRBV29-1	TRBJ2-5	SVETGVAQETQY
TRBV6-1	TRBJ1-1	ASGGSFGALGAF
TRBV27	TRBJ1-1	ASSLFYGRLGSTEAF
TRBV7-9	TRBJ2-3	ASSLAVYTDTQY
TRBV2	TRBJ2-3	ASSEGRTPSTDTQY
TRBV5-5	TRBJ2-5	ASSATGTSEKKETQY
TRBV5-1	TRBJ2-5	ASSNLRWETQY
TRBV7-9	TRBJ1-3	ASSPPQGISGNTIY
TRBV5-1	TRBJ2-1	ASSFLPSGSYNEQF
TRBV2	TRBJ1-5	ASSEGRSGNQPQH
TRBV7-8	TRBJ1-2	ASSFSQELAYGYT
TRBV9	TRBJ2-1	ASCPGITYNEQF
TRBV6-5	TRBJ2-1	ASSSGTSGGVDEQF
TRBV11-2	NA	ASSRTGDTYEQY
TRBV11-2	TRBJ2-1	ASTNTDNEQF
TRBV7-8	TRBJ1-2	ASSSARTGNHGYT